The subject of this entry is one TCR beta chain. Its cognate antigen has yet to be identified. The input lacks base qualities; no much larger clone sits a single base away. Genomic DNA was isolated from the sorted cells so that the TCRbeta CDR3 region could be sequenced. TCRbeta CDR3 regions were sequenced using the immunoSEQ Assay. Sourced from immuneACCESS, this table was stored by TCRdb with only in-frame sequences that have V and J called. A share of the clones is absent; for the studies checked, an unresolved V gene accounts for under half, and the remainder has no known explanation. Across this sample there are roughly 64,000 clones, with 70% to 90% seen only once. Together, the top ten hold about 3% of the sample. This record comes from a study of OX40 agonist ivuxolimab in advanced cancers. Background for the entire study: The costimulatory receptor OX40 (CD134) was targeted by ivuxolimab, a fully human IgG2 agonistic monoclonal antibody. Intravenous ivuxolimab was administered to patients every 2 weeks at six dose levels: 0.01, 0.1, 0.3, 1.5, 3 and 10 mg/kg. Of the roughly 54 patients in dose escalation, about 20 had hepatocellular carcinoma, about 15 had melanoma, 9 had renal cell carcinoma and 9 had head and neck cancer. The dose-escalation cohort was about 83% male with a mean age of approximately 60 years, ranging from roughly 20 to 80. Patients were allowed to have had prior anti-PD-1, anti-PD-L1 or anti-CTLA-4 therapy, and approximately 41% of the dose-escalation patients had previously received checkpoint inhibitors. Three dose-escalation patients achieved partial responses, one with hepatocellular carcinoma and two with cutaneous melanoma. Peripheral TCRbeta sequencing aimed to test whether ivuxolimab altered TCR sequence diversity and caused clonal T-cell expansion. The paper reports the monotherapy dose-escalation portion (N = 52 patients) of the phase I ivuxolimab trial. Broader findings and caveats from the paper: Clonal expansion of both CD4+ and CD8+ blood T cells was observed from baseline to week 6 at doses 0.1 to 3.0 mg/kg. Antigen specificity was not determined for the clonally expanded peripheral T cells. In the 0.1-3.0 mg/kg groups, partial responders had among the lowest normalized peripheral clonal expansion, particularly in CD8+ T cells. On average, CD8+ T cells showed more expanded clones than CD4+ T cells after ivuxolimab. Low levels of normalized T-cell clonal expansion were also shown by some nonresponding patients.

Compared with germline, V lacks 5 bases and J lacks 1 base; bases without a gene match: 4. Including cysteine and phenylalanine, the CDR3 has 14 amino acids. The sequence is cut down to CDR3 DNA, 42 bases in frame from base 1. Based on the germline V gene (reference sequence), the CDR1 and CDR2 sequences are SGHNT and YYREEE. The trial excluded patients who had a history of autoimmune disease or were on systemic immunosuppression. In every dose cohort, peripheral blood was drawn for TCR sequencing at baseline, cycle 4 day 1, and cycle 7 day 1. Samples came from an open-label, multicenter, first-in-human phase I dose-escalation trial of ivuxolimab. Adults with locally advanced or metastatic melanoma, renal cell carcinoma, hepatocellular carcinoma or head and neck squamous cell carcinoma were enrolled in the trial. Before TCR sequencing, CD4+ T cells and CD8+ T cells were sorted from peripheral blood as separate populations.

The rearranged segments are TRBV5-4 and TRBJ2-5; the junction holds 8 bases that match TRBD1. This clonotype was obtained from an adult with an advanced solid tumor such as melanoma, head and neck, liver or kidney cancer. The source was CD4+ or CD8+ T cells sorted from blood, collected in a trial of the OX40 agonist ivuxolimab. The nucleotides read TGTGCCAGCAGTCAAGGACAGGGCCAAGAGACCCAGTACTTC. Its protein is CASSQGQGQETQYF. The CDR3, completed at both ends by the reference TRBV5-4 and TRBJ2-5 genes, gives the full variable domain ETGVTQSPTHLIKTRGQQVTLRCSSQSGHNTVSWYQQALGQGPQFIFQYYREEENGRGNFPPRFSGLQFPNYSSELNVNALELDDSALYLCASSQGQGQETQYFGPGTRLLVL.